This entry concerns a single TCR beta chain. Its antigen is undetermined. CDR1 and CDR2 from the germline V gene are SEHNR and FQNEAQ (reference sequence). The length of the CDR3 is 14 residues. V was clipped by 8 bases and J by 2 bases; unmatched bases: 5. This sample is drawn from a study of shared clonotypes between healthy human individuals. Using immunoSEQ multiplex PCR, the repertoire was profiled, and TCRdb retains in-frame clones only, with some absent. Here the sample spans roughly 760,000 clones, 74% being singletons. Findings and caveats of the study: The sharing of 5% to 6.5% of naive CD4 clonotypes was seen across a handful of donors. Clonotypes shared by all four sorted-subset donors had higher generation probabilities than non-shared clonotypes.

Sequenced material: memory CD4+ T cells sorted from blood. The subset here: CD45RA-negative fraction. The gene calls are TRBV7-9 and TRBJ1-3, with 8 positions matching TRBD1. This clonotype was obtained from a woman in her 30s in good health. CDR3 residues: CASGTGGTGNTIYF. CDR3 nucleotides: TGTGCCAGCGGAACAGGGGGTACTGGAAACACCATATATTTT.